One and the same sample provided the 3 T cell receptor beta chains below, sequenced in a study of T-cell memory formation after mild COVID-19 (dated by TCRdb to the early 2020s). The library was built by means of 5' RACE. Data came from an Illumina NovaSeq 6000. TCRdb trimmed public reads at Q25 via fastp, called clones via MiXCR and kept in-frame beta chains. Rows are combined by CDR3 protein, so each entry shows the most common genes and DNA. The sample table records 470,000 or so distinct CDR3 sequences; around a quarter of these occur just once. The ten top clones hold roughly an eighth of the sample. The sequenced sample consisted of PBMCs or a T cell subset sorted from them (not recorded which). All receptors derive from an adult woman who had mild COVID-19 (a few samples of this study predate the infection). The sample titles of this study are shuffled in the database, so cell type and time point are left out; the donor was told from shared clones.

This clonotype was observed a few times. V usage is TRBV11-2 and J usage is TRBJ1-2, with no clear D. Germline V gene lookup returns CDR1 SGHAT and CDR2 FQNNGV. The CDR3 length is 15 residues. Trimming shortened V by 1 base and J by 4 bases, and 13 bases separated the two germline ends. The CDR3 DNA sequence: TGTGCCAGCAGCTTAGTGGCGGGGTGGCCCTATGGCTACACCTTC. As protein: CASSLVAGWPYGYTF.

This rearrangement joins TRBV3-1 to TRBJ2-1, with a weak D call TRBD1 (6 bases). Germline CDR1 reads LGHDT; CDR2 reads YNNKEL (reference sequence). The CDR3 spans 13 residues. Trimming stripped 5 bases from V and 10 bases from J, with 15 bases between. Here the CDR3 reads CASSWTAPGEQFF. CDR3 DNA: TGTGCCAGCAGCTGGACAGCCCCTGGGGAGCAGTTCTTC.

The chain employs TRBV6-2 or TRBV6-3 and TRBJ1-2; possible D gene TRBD1, 6 bases. CDR1 and CDR2 (germline): MNHEY, SVGEGT. This CDR3 has 13 amino acids. The ends were cut back, 4 bases at V and 8 bases at J, with 14 bases in the middle. CDR3 sequence: CASSWTVLRGYTF. The CDR3 nucleotides are TGTGCCAGCAGTTGGACAGTCTTAAGAGGCTACACCTTC.